This TCR beta chain is drawn from a study of T cells in Graves' hyperthyroidism and ophthalmopathy. Findings and caveats of the study: Ophthalmopathy stood apart from stable hyperthyroidism in a 13 V-J model.

This clonotype was counted many times. The antigen is undetermined. Germline assignment: CDR1 MNHNS and CDR2 SASEGT. CDR3 length equals 16 residues. Germline trimming cut 2 bases from V and 4 bases from J; bases unmatched to any gene: 8. Amplification of TCR beta CDR3 regions used RNA as the template. First-round RT-PCR targeting the TCR CDR3 was performed with the HTBI primer set. TCRdb itself ran the multiplex PCR reads through MiXCR, one entry per CDR3 protein. This sample carries more than 350,000 distinct CDR3 sequences, 13% to 15% of them seen once, and the ten largest clones take around 20%. Diagnoses used clinical symptoms, serum thyroxine and TRAb, thyroid ultrasound and orbital computed tomography.

The sequenced sample consisted of blood. V and J are TRBV6-1 and TRBJ2-3; TRBD1 agrees at 8 bases. The TCR sequence derives from a woman younger than 45 with Graves' ophthalmopathy. The DNA for the CDR3 is TGTGCCAGCAGTGAATGGACAGGGCTGTTTGCAGATACGCAGTATTTT. This gives the protein CASSEWTGLFADTQYF.